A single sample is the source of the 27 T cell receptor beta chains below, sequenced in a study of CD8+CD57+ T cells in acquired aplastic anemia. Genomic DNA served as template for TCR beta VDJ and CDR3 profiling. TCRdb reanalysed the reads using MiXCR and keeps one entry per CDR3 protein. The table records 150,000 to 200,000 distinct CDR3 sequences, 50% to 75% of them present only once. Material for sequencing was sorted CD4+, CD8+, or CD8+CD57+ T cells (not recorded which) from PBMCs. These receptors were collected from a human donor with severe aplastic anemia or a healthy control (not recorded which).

Written as DNA, the CDR3 is TGTGCCAGCAGTTTAAACCCTTTCTACGAGCAGTACTTC. Its translation is CASSLNPFYEQYF. The chain has TRBV28 and TRBJ2-7, with unresolved D. This CDR3 is built from 13 residues. Germline-derived CDR1 and CDR2 are MDHEN and SYDVKM. V was trimmed by 2 bases and J by 3 bases, leaving 8 bases between them. The full variable domain, its missing parts supplied by reference TRBV28 and TRBJ2-7, is DVKVTQSSRYLVKRTGEKVFLECVQDMDHENMFWYRQDPGLGLRLIYFSYDVKMKEKGDIPEGYSVSREKKERFSLILESASTNQTSMYLCASSLNPFYEQYFGPGTRLTVT.

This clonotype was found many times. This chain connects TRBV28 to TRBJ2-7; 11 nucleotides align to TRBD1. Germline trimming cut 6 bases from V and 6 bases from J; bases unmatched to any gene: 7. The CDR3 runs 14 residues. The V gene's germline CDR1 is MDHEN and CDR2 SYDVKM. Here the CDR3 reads CASSAGTGGLEQYF. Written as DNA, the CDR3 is TGTGCCAGCAGCGCCGGGACAGGGGGTCTCGAGCAGTACTTC. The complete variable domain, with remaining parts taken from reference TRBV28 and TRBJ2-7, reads DVKVTQSSRYLVKRTGEKVFLECVQDMDHENMFWYRQDPGLGLRLIYFSYDVKMKEKGDIPEGYSVSREKKERFSLILESASTNQTSMYLCASSAGTGGLEQYFGPGTRLTVT.

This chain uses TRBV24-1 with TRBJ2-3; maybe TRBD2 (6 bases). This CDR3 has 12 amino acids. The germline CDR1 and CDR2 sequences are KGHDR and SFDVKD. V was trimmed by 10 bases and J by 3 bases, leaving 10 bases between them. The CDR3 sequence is CATGGPTDTQYF. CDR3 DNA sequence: TGTGCCACGGGGGGACCTACAGATACGCAGTATTTT.

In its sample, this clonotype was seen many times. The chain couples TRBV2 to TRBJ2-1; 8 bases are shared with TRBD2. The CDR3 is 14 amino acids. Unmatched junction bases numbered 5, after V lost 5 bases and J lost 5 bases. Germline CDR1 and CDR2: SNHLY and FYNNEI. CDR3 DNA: TGTGCCAGCAGTCCCGGGGGGGCGAACAATGAGCAGTTCTTC. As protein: CASSPGGANNEQFF.

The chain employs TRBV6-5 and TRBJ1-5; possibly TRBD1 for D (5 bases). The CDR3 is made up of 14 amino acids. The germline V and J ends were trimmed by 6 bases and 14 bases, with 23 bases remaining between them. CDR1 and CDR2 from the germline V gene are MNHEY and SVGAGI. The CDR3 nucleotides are TGTGCCAGCAGCCCTATAGGGGAGGGGCCCCCGAAGCATTTT. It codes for CASSPIGEGPPKHF.

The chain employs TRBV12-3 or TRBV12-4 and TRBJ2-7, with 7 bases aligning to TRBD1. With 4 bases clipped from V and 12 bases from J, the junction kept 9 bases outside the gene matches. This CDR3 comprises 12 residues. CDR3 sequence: CASSSTGSSPYF. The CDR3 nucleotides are TGTGCCAGCAGTTCGACAGGGAGTTCGCCGTACTTC.

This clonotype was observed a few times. This CDR3 is CASSSWKGGYEQYF. The DNA of the CDR3 is TGTGCCAGCAGCTCCTGGAAGGGTGGGTACGAGCAGTACTTC. This chain uses TRBV7-8 with TRBJ2-7, with unresolved D. CDR1 is SGHVS and CDR2 is FQNEAQ in the germline V gene. CDR3 length: 14 residues. Between the trimmed V and J ends, which lost 4 bases and 4 bases, there was a span of 14 bases.

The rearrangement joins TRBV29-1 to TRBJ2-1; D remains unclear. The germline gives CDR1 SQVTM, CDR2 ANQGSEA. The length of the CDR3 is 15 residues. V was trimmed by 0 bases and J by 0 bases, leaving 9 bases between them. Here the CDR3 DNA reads TGCAGCGTTGAAGACCCACGCAGCTCCTACAATGAGCAGTTCTTC. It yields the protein CSVEDPRSSYNEQFF.

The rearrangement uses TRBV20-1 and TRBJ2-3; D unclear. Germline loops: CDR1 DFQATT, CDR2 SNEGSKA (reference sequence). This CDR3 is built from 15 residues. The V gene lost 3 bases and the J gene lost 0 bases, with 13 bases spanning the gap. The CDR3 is CSASGARSSTDTQYF. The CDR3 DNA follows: TGCAGTGCTAGTGGAGCCCGTTCTAGCACAGATACGCAGTATTTT.

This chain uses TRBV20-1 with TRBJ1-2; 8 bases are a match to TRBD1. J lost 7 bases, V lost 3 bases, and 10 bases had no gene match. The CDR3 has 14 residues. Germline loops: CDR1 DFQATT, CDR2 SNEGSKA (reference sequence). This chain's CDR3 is CSASKDPTGVGYTF. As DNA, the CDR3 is TGCAGTGCTAGTAAGGACCCGACAGGGGTTGGCTACACCTTC.

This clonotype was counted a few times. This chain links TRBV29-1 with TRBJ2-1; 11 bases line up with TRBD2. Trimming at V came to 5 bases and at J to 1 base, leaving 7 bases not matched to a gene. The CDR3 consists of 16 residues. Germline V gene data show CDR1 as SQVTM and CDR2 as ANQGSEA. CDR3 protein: CSVTSGGSISYNEQFF. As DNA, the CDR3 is TGCAGCGTTACTAGCGGGGGATCCATATCCTACAATGAGCAGTTCTTC.

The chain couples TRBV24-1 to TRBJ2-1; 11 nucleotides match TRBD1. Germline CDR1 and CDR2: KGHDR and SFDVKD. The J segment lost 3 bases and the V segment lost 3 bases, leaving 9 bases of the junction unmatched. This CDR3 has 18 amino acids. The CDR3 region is CATSDPRPGTGGYNEQFF. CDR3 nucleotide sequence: TGTGCCACCAGTGATCCCCGACCCGGGACAGGGGGCTACAATGAGCAGTTCTTC.

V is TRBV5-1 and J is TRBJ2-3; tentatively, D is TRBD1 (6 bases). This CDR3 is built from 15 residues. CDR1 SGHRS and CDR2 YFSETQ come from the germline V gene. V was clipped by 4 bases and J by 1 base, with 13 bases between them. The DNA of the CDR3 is TGCGCCAGCAGCGGGGGCACCCCTCGCACAGATACGCAGTATTTT. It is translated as CASSGGTPRTDTQYF.

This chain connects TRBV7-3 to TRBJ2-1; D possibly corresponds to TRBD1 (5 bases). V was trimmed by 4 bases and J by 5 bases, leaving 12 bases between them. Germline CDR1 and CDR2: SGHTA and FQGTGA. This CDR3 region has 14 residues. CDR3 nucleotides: TGTGCCAGCAGCTGCCAGGGTCGGCACAATGAGCAGTTCTTC. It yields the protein CASSCQGRHNEQFF.

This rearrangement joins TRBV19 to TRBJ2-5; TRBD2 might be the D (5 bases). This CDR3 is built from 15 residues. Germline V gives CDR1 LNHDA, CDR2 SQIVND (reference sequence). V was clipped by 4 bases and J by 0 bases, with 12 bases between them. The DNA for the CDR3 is TGTGCCAGTAGTAGTCCGCTAGCCCACCAAGAGACCCAGTACTTC. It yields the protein CASSSPLAHQETQYF.

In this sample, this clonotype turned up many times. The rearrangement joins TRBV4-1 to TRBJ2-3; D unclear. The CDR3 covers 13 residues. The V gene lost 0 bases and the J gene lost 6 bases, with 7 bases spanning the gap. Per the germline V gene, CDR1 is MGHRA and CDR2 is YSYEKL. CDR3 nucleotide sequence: TGCGCCAGCAGCCAAGACAGAGAGGATACGCAGTATTTT. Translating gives CASSQDREDTQYF.

The DNA of the CDR3 is TGTGCCAGCAGCTTAAAAGGTATCGGGGAGCAGTTCTTC. Translated, it gives CASSLKGIGEQFF. The chain recombines TRBV7-9 with TRBJ2-1, with no clear D. CDR1 and CDR2 from the germline V gene are SEHNR and FQNEAQ (reference sequence). V lost 2 bases to trimming and J lost 10 bases, with 12 bases between them. This CDR3 comprises 13 residues. Drawing the rest from reference TRBV7-9 and TRBJ2-1, the complete variable domain is DTGVSQNPRHKITKRGQNVTFRCDPISEHNRLYWYRQTLGQGPEFLTYFQNEAQLEKSRLLSDRFSAERPKGSFSTLEIQRTEQGDSAMYLCASSLKGIGEQFFGPGTRLTVL.

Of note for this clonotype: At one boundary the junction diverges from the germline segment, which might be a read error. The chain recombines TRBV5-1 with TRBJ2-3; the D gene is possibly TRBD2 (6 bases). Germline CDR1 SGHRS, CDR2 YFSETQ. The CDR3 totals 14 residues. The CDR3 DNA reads TGCGCCAGCAGCTTCAGTAGCGGCACAGATACGCACTATTTT. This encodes CASSFSSGTDTHYF. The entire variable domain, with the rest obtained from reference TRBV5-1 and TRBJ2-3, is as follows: KAGVTQTPRYLIKTRGQQVTLSCSPISGHRSVSWYQQTPGQGLQFLFEYFSETQRNKGNFPGRFSGRQFSNSRSEMNVSTLELGDSALYLCASSFSSGTDTHYFGPGTRLTVL.

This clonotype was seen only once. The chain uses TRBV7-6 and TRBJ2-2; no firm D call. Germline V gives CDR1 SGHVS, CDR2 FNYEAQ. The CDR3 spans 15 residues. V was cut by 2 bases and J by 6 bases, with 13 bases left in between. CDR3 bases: TGTGCCAGCAGCTTATCCAACGCGGTTGCCGGGGAGCTGTTTTTT. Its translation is CASSLSNAVAGELFF. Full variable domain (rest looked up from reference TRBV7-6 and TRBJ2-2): GAGVSQSPRYKVTKRGQDVALRCDPISGHVSLYWYRQALGQGPEFLTYFNYEAQQDKSGLPNDRFSAERPEGSISTLTIQRTEQRDSAMYRCASSLSNAVAGELFFGEGSRLTVL.

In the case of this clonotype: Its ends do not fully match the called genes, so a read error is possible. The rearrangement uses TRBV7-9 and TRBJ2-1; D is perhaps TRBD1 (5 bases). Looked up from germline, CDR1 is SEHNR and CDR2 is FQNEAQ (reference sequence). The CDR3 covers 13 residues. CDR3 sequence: CASSPQGYHEQFF. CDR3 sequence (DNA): TGTGCCAGCAGCCCCCAGGGCTACCATGAGCAGTTCTTC.

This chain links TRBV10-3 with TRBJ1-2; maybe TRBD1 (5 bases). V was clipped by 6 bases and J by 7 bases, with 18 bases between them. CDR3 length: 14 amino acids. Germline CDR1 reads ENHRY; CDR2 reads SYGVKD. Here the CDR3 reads CAISGLGREGGYTF. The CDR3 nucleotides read TGTGCCATCAGCGGACTTGGCAGGGAGGGTGGCTACACCTTC.

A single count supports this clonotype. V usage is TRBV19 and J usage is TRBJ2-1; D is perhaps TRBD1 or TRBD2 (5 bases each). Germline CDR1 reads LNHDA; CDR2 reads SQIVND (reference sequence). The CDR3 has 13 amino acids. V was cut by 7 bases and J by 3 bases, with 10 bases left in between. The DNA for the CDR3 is TGTGCCAGTATGGGGGAGCGCTACAATGAGCAGTTCTTC. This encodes CASMGERYNEQFF. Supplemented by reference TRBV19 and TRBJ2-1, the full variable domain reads DGGITQSPKYLFRKEGQNVTLSCEQNLNHDAMYWYRQDPGQGLRLIYYSQIVNDFQKGDIAEGYSVSREKKESFPLTVTSAQKNPTAFYLCASMGERYNEQFFGPGTRLTVL.

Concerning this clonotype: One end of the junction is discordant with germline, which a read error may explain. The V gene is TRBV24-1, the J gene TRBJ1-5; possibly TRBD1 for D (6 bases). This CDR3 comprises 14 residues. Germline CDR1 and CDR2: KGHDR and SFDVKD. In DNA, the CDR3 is TGCAGTGCTAGGAGGGGGGAGGACAATCAGCCCCAGCATTTT. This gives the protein CSARRGEDNQPQHF.

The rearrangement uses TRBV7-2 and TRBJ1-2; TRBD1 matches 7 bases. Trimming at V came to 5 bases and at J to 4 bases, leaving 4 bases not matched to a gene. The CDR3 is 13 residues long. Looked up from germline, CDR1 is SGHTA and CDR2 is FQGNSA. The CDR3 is CASSRDSSYGYTF. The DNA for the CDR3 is TGTGCCAGCAGCCGGGACAGTAGCTATGGCTACACCTTC.

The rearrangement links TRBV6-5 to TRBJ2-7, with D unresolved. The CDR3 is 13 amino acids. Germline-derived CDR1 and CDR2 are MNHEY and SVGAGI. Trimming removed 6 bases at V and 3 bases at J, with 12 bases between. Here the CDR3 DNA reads TGTGCCAGCAGCTTAGAGACGGGCTACGAGCAGTACTTC. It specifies CASSLETGYEQYF.

CDR3 nucleotides: TGTGCCAGCAGAATGAACGGGGGGTTGAACACTGAAGCTTTCTTT. Translated: CASRMNGGLNTEAFF. This chain connects TRBV7-6 to TRBJ1-1; tentatively, D is TRBD1 (5 bases). This CDR3 is built from 15 residues. Trimming left V 6 bases short and J 0 bases short, with 14 bases between. Germline V gives CDR1 SGHVS, CDR2 FNYEAQ.

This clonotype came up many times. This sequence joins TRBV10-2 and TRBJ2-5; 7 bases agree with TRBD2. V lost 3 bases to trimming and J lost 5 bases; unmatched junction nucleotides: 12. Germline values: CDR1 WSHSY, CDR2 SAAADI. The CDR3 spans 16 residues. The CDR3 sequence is CASSEARGLTKETQYF. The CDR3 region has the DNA TGCGCCAGCAGTGAAGCGCGGGGACTAACAAAGGAGACCCAGTACTTC.